This record covers a single TCR beta chain. Its antigen is as yet unknown. V was cut by 5 bases and J by 0 bases, with 27 bases left in between. Per the germline V gene, CDR1 is PRHDT and CDR2 is FYEKMQ (reference sequence). The CDR3 length is 20 residues. The entry originates in a study of cytomegalovirus exposure and HLA in healthy donors. Notes on the study in general: Another analysis was done later, and it associated 16,951 TCR beta sequences with HLA alleles at 0.05 false discovery rate. A classifier reportedly called cytomegalovirus status with high sensitivity and specificity. There were several of the most significant clusters that appeared linked to common viral pathogens in a later analysis.

13 Jbeta primers and 60 Vbeta primers were used for the PCR. TCRdb's table, derived via immunoSEQ multiplex PCR, lists solely in-frame clones and lacks some. This table holds about 160,000 clones, about 68% found once. The clonotype comes from a female donor in good health and CMV-seronegative. This sequence joins TRBV13 and TRBJ2-3; tentatively, D is TRBD2 (6 bases). Sequenced sample: PBMCs. For the CDR3, the DNA is TGTGCCAGCAGCCCCCTCGGTGGGGGGAGCTGGTACAATAGCACAGATACGCAGTATTTT. This gives the protein CASSPLGGGSWYNSTDTQYF.